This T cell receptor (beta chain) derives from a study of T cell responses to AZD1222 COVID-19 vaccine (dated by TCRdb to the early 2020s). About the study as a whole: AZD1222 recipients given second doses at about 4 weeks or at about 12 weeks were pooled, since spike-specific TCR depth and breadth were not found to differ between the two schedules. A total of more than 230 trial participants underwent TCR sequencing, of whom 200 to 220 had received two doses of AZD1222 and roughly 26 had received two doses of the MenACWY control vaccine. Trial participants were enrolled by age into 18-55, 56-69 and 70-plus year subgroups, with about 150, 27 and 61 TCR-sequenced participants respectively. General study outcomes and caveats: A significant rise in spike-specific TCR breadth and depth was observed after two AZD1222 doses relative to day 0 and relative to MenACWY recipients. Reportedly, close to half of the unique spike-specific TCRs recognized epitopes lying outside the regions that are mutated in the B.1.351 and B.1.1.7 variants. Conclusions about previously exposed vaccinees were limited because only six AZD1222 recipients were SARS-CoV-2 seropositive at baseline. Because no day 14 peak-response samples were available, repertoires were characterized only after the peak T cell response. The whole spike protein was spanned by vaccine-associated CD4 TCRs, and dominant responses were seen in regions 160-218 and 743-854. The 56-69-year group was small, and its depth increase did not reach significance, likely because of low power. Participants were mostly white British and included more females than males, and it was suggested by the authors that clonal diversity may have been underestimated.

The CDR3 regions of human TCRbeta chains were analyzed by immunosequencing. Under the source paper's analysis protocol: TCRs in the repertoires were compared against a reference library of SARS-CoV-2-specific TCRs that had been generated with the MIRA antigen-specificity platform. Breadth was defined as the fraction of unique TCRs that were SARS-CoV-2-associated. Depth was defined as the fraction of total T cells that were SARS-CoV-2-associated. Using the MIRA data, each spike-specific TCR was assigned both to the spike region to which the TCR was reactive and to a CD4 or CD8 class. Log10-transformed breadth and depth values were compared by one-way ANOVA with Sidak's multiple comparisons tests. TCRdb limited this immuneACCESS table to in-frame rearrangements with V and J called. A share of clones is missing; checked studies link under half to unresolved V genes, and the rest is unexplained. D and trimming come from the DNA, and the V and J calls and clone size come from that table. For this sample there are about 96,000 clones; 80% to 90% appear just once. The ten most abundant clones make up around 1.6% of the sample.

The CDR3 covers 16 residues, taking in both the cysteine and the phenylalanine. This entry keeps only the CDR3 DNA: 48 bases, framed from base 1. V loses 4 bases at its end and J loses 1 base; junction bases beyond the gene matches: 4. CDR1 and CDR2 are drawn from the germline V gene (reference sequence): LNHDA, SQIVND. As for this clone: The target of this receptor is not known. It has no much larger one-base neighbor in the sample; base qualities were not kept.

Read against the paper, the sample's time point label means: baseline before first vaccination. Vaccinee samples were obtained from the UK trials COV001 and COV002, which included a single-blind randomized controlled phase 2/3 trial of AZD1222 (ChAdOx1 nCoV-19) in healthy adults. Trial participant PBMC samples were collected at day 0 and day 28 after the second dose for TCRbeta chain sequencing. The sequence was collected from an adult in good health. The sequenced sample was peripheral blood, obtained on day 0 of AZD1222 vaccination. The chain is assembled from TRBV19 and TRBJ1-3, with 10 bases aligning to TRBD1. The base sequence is TGTGCCAGTAGTACCCGGGACAGGGGATCTGGAAACACCATATATTTT. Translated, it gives CASSTRDRGSGNTIYF.